A selection of T cell receptor beta chains follows, all from one sample in a study of CD8 T cells in Susac syndrome. Via MiXCR, TCRdb re-called the immunoSEQ multiplex PCR reads, giving one row per CDR3 protein. The repertoire holds about 300,000 distinct CDR3 sequences, with about 82% as singletons. Source material: CD8+ T cells from PBMCs. The receptors stem from a human donor with multiple sclerosis. CDR3s include the opening cysteine and the closing phenylalanine or tryptophan. A D gene is named only where the DNA matches it firmly. Size values are once, few and many counts, or a class for expanded clones, and some rows have none.

TRBJ2-1	TRBV15	TRBD2	-	TGTGCCACCACACCAACTAGCGGTGCTTTCGAGCAGTTCTTC	CATTPTSGAFEQFF
TRBJ2-7	TRBV29-1	-	-	TGCAGCGTTGTCGCAGAGAATTCCTACGAGCAGTACTTC	CSVVAENSYEQYF
TRBJ2-3	TRBV7-8	TRBD2	-	TGTGCCAGCAGCTTAGGCTTTGCGGGAGCGGCTACGCAGTATTTT	CASSLGFAGAATQYF
TRBJ1-1	TRBV6-1	-	few	TGTGCCAGCAGACATCCTCTGGACACTGAAGCTTTCTTT	CASRHPLDTEAFF
TRBJ2-7	TRBV28	-	few	TGTGCCAGCACAACTAGGCCCAACTCCTACGAGCAGTACTTC	CASTTRPNSYEQYF
TRBJ1-1	TRBV30	-	-	TGTGCCGGATTCCACTCTCTGACCTTGAACACTGAAGCTTTCTTT	CAGFHSLTLNTEAFF
TRBJ2-1	TRBV7-9	TRBD2	once	TGTGCCAGAAGCTTCCCCTCGGGACTAGCCTACAATGAGCAGTTCTTC	CARSFPSGLAYNEQFF
TRBJ1-1	TRBV6-6	TRBD1	-	TGTGCCAGCAACCAGGGGGCGACTAACACTGAAGCTTTCTTT	CASNQGATNTEAFF
TRBJ2-7	TRBV12-3/TRBV12-4	TRBD1	-	TGTGCCAGCAGTTTATCCGGGACAGGGCTCTACGAGCAGTACTTC	CASSLSGTGLYEQYF
TRBJ1-1	TRBV27	-	-	TGTGCCAGCAGTTTGTCCCCCCTCTCGGGCACTGAAGCTTTCTTT	CASSLSPLSGTEAFF
TRBJ2-7	TRBV28	-	-	TGTGCCAGCAGCATACTAGAACCCTACGAGCAGTACTTC	CASSILEPYEQYF
TRBJ1-1	TRBV28	-	-	TGTGCCAGCAGTTTACCTAAAAATAAGAACACTGAAGCTTTCTTT	CASSLPKNKNTEAFF
TRBJ2-3	TRBV5-1	-	-	TGCGCCAGCAGCTTTGAACGGGATACGCAGTATTTT	CASSFERDTQYF
TRBJ2-3	TRBV23-1	TRBD2	-	TGCGCCAGCAGTGGAGGGACTAGCAAATACGTCTCTGACACAGATACGCAGTATTTT	CASSGGTSKYVSDTDTQYF
TRBJ1-1	TRBV6-5	-	-	TGTGCCAGCAGTTACGACCTCGGGGGTTTTATGAACACTGAAGCTTTCTTT	CASSYDLGGFMNTEAFF
TRBJ1-2	TRBV12-3/TRBV12-4	TRBD1	-	TGTGCCAGCAGTTCCTCGGACAGGGGCTATGGCTACACCTTC	CASSSSDRGYGYTF
TRBJ2-3	TRBV15	-	-	TGTGCCACCAGCAGCGAGGGACGGGAGCAGTATTTT	CATSSEGREQYF
TRBJ2-7	TRBV29-1	-	-	TGCAGCGTTGGGGACGGGTACGAGCAGTACTTC	CSVGDGYEQYF
TRBJ2-3	TRBV19	-	-	TGTGCCAGTAGTATAGAATGGGGACCAGATACGCAGTATTTT	CASSIEWGPDTQYF
TRBJ2-6	TRBV25-1	TRBD1	once	TGTGCCAGCAGTGAGAGACAGGGCTCTGGGGCCAACGTCCTGACTTTC	CASSERQGSGANVLTF
TRBJ2-1	TRBV27	TRBD2	-	TGTGCCAGCAGTCTGTCCGGGACTAGCAGCTACAATGAGCAGTTCTTC	CASSLSGTSSYNEQFF
TRBJ1-5	TRBV15	-	-	TGTGCCACCGGCCTTGTCGGGGGAGGTCAGGTCAATCAGCCCCAGCATTTT	CATGLVGGGQVNQPQHF
TRBJ2-7	TRBV9	TRBD2	-	TGTGCCAGCAGCGTTGGGGGAGCGGGGTACGAGCAGTACTTC	CASSVGGAGYEQYF
TRBJ1-2	TRBV27	-	-	TGTGCCAGCAGTTTACCGGGATCGAAGAATGGCTACACCTTC	CASSLPGSKNGYTF
TRBJ2-7	TRBV28	TRBD1	once	TGTGCCAGCAGCGAACAGGGGGCAGCCTACGAGCAGTACTTC	CASSEQGAAYEQYF
TRBJ1-2	TRBV29-1	TRBD1	-	TGCAGCGTTGAAGAAACAGGGGTGGCTCACTACACCTTC	CSVEETGVAHYTF
TRBJ2-7	TRBV7-9	TRBD2	-	TGTGCCAGCAGCCGACTAGCGGGAGGACACGAGCAGTACTTC	CASSRLAGGHEQYF
TRBJ2-3	TRBV30	-	-	TGTGCCTGGAGTGAGGTTAGCAGCCTCACAGATACGCAGTATTTT	CAWSEVSSLTDTQYF
TRBJ2-3	TRBV4-1	-	-	TGCGCCAGCAGCCATGAGGATACCTGGACAGATACGCAGTATTTT	CASSHEDTWTDTQYF
TRBJ2-7	TRBV11-2	-	-	TGTGCCAGCAGCTTAGTCGGGAGTACCCGCGGGCAGTACTTC	CASSLVGSTRGQYF
TRBJ2-3	TRBV5-1	TRBD2	-	TGCGCCAGCAGCTCTCGGACTAGCGGGAGCTCAGATACGCAGTATTTT	CASSSRTSGSSDTQYF
TRBJ1-5	TRBV7-6	-	-	TGTGCCAGCAGCTCGTTCGCAGGGGGCAATCAGCCCCAGCATTTT	CASSSFAGGNQPQHF
TRBJ2-1	TRBV27	-	-	TGTGCCAGCAGTTTATCCCTGCCGAACGTGCCTGGCAGCAATGAGCAGTTCTTC	CASSLSLPNVPGSNEQFF
TRBJ2-7	TRBV11-2	TRBD2	-	TGTGCCAGCAGCTTAGAGGCGGGAGGTTTATACGAGCAGTACTTC	CASSLEAGGLYEQYF
TRBJ2-3	TRBV12-3/TRBV12-4	-	-	TGTGCCAGCAGTTTTGGGGTGGGCGGACTCACAGATACGCAGTATTTT	CASSFGVGGLTDTQYF
TRBJ1-3	TRBV6-2/TRBV6-3	TRBD1	-	TGTGCCAGCAGTTACCGGAGGACAGGGGATCGCCCTTGGTTCCGAAACACCATATATTTT	CASSYRRTGDRPWFRNTIYF
TRBJ2-1	TRBV20-1	TRBD1	-	TGCAGTGCTAGTGAGACAGGGGGCTACAATGAGCAGTTCTTC	CSASETGGYNEQFF
TRBJ2-1	TRBV24-1	TRBD2	once	TGTGCCACCAGGAGGGGGACTAGCGGGAACAATGAGCAGTTCTTC	CATRRGTSGNNEQFF
TRBJ2-7	TRBV5-1	TRBD1	-	TGCGCCAGCAGCGAGGACAGGGCCTCCTACGAGCAGTACTTC	CASSEDRASYEQYF
TRBJ1-2	TRBV6-5	-	-	TGTGCCAGCAGTTCGACAGTGGCGGGCTACACCTTC	CASSSTVAGYTF
TRBJ2-7	TRBV20-1	-	-	TGCAGTGGTCCGACAGCGATCTCCTACGAGCAGTACTTC	CSGPTAISYEQYF
TRBJ2-7	TRBV4-3	TRBD2	-	TGCGCCAGCAGCCAAGTTAGCGGGGGGGGCCACGAGCAGTACTTC	CASSQVSGGGHEQYF
TRBJ2-7	TRBV6-1	TRBD1	-	TGTGCCAGCAGTGCCGTGGGACAGAAAACCGACTACGAGCAGTACTTC	CASSAVGQKTDYEQYF
TRBJ2-7	TRBV15	TRBD2	-	TGTGCCACCAGCAGAGGGAAGCGGGGAGCCTACGAGCAGTACTTC	CATSRGKRGAYEQYF
TRBJ1-2	TRBV6-5	-	-	TGTGCCAGCAGTTACTCGGACGGGTATGGCTACACCTTC	CASSYSDGYGYTF
TRBJ2-7	TRBV5-6	TRBD2	-	TGTGCCAGCAGCTTGCTTGCGGGAGTGGTATACGAGCAGTACTTC	CASSLLAGVVYEQYF
TRBJ1-1	TRBV4-3	-	-	TGCGCCAGCAGCCACCGCAGGGGCGCGGGGACTGAAGCTTTCTTT	CASSHRRGAGTEAFF
TRBJ1-2	TRBV4-3	-	-	TGCGCCAGCAGCCAAGAGCAGGCTAACTATGGCTACACCTTC	CASSQEQANYGYTF
TRBJ2-7	TRBV12-3/TRBV12-4	-	-	TGTGCCAGCAGTTTTGGCGGGACCGGGTACGAGCAGTACTTC	CASSFGGTGYEQYF
TRBJ1-1	TRBV5-4	-	-	TGTGCCAGCAGCCTCGCGGGATTTGAAGCTTTCTTT	CASSLAGFEAFF
TRBJ2-1	TRBV20-1	-	-	TGCAGTGTCGAGGGTCCGGGAAGCTCCTACAATGAGCAGTTCTTC	CSVEGPGSSYNEQFF
TRBJ1-1	TRBV20-1	-	-	TGCAGTGCTGATCACGGACTGAACACTGAAGCTTTCTTT	CSADHGLNTEAFF
TRBJ2-2	TRBV28	-	-	TGTGCCAGCAACCCCACGCAGGGCAACACCGGGGAGCTGTTTTTT	CASNPTQGNTGELFF
TRBJ2-1	TRBV28	TRBD2	-	TGTGCCAGCATGCGAGGACTAGCGGGACCTTACAATGAGCAGTTCTTC	CASMRGLAGPYNEQFF
TRBJ1-2	TRBV27	-	-	TGTGCCAGCCGATCCGTCGTGATAGGGGATAGAACTAACTATGGCTACACCTTC	CASRSVVIGDRTNYGYTF